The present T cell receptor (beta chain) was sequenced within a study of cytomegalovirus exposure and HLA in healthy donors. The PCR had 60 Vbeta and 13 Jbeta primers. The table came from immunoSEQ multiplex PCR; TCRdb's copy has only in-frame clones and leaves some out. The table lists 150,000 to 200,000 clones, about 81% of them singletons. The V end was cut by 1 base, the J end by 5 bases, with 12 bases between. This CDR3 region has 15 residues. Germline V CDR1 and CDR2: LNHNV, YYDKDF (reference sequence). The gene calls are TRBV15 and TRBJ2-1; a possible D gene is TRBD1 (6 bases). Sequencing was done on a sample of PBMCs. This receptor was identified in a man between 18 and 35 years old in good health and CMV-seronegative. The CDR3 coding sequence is TGTGCCACCAGCAGAGTCGGGCGGACAGACAATGAGCAGTTCTTC. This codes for CATSRVGRTDNEQFF.